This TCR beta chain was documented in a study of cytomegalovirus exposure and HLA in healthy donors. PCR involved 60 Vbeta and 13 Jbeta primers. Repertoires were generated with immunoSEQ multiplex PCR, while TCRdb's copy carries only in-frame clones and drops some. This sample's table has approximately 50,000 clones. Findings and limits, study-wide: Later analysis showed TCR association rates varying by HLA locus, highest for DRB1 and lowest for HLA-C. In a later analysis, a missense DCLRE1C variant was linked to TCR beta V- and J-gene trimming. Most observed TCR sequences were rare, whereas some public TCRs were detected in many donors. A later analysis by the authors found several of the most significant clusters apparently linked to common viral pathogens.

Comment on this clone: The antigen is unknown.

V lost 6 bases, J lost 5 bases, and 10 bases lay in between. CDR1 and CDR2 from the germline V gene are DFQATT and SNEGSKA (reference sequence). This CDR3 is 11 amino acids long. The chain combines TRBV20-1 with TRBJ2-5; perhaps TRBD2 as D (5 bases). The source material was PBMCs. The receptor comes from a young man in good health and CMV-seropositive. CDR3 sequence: CSAEAEETQYF. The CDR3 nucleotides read TGCAGTGCGGAAGCGGAGGAGACCCAGTACTTC.